Shown below are 8 T cell receptor beta chains from a single sample sequenced in a study of blood T cell repertoires in COVID-19. This table comes from immunoSEQ multiplex PCR, and its TCRdb copy is limited to in-frame clones, with some not included. This table has 200,000 to 250,000 clones, over 75% appearing once. The sequenced sample was peripheral blood. The receptors were sampled from a woman between 40 and 55 years old with acute or convalescent COVID-19.

On this clone itself: Additional DNA sequences in this sample encode the identical CDR3. The chain employs TRBV12-5 and TRBJ1-2, with 12 bases fitting TRBD1. Trimming took 0 bases from V and 8 from J; bases not matched to a gene: 16. Germline V lookup: CDR1 LGHNT, CDR2 FRNRAP. The CDR3 totals 19 residues. Written as DNA, the CDR3 is TGTGCTAGTGGTTTGGTACGGATACCTCGGGACAGGGGGCGGGGGGGCTACACCTTC. This translates into CASGLVRIPRDRGRGGYTF.

The chain has TRBV18 and TRBJ2-2; D not resolved. CDR3 length equals 15 residues. Germline V gene lookup returns CDR1 KGHSH and CDR2 LQKENI. Trimming took off 6 bases at V and 0 bases at J, with 11 bases between the two ends. CDR3 DNA: TGTGCCAGCTCTCCGAGAAGCGCGAACACCGGGGAGCTGTTTTTT. Translating it yields CASSPRSANTGELFF.

The chain employs TRBV9 and TRBJ2-5; 7 bases agree with TRBD2. The CDR3 totals 14 residues. With 3 bases clipped from V and 3 bases from J, the junction kept 5 bases outside the gene matches. The germline CDR1 and CDR2 sequences are SGDLS and YYNGEE. The CDR3 DNA follows: TGTGCCAGCAGCGAGGGACTACAAAAAGAGACCCAGTACTTC. It encodes CASSEGLQKETQYF.

The gene calls are TRBV29-1 and TRBJ1-1; D remains ambiguous. Germline CDR1 is SQVTM and CDR2 is ANQGSEA. The CDR3 consists of 13 residues. The V gene lost 8 bases and the J gene lost 0 bases, with 13 bases spanning the gap. The CDR3 coding sequence is TGCAGCTTAGCTTGGTTCATGAACACTGAAGCTTTCTTT. It yields the protein CSLAWFMNTEAFF.

The rearrangement uses TRBV6-5 and TRBJ1-6, with TRBD1 matching 7 bases. Losses at the gene ends were 6 bases for V and 11 bases for J; bases not matched to a gene: 7. Germline CDR1 MNHEY, CDR2 SVGAGI. The CDR3 has 13 residues. The CDR3 sequence: CASRSRQGTPLHF. CDR3 in DNA: TGTGCCAGCAGGAGCCGACAGGGAACACCCCTCCACTTT.

The chain carries TRBV5-8 and TRBJ2-1; 7 positions match TRBD1. V lost 5 bases to trimming and J lost 7 bases; unmatched junction nucleotides: 12. CDR1 SGHTS and CDR2 YDEGEE come from the germline V gene. The CDR3 is made up of 15 amino acids. The CDR3 bases are TGTGCCAGCAGTTCGACAGGGTTCGGACGGAATGAGCAGTTCTTC. This codes for CASSSTGFGRNEQFF.

J is TRBJ1-3 and V is TRBV30; D possibly corresponds to TRBD1 (6 bases). The CDR3 has 15 residues. Germline CDR1 is GTSNPN and CDR2 is SVGIG (reference sequence). V was cut by 5 bases and J by 0 bases, with 14 bases left in between. The CDR3 loop is CAWSKGQSSGNTIYF. DNA of the CDR3: TGTGCCTGGTCGAAAGGACAGAGCTCTGGAAACACCATATATTTT.

The J gene is TRBJ1-1, the V gene TRBV10-1; TRBD1 is a possible D gene (5 bases). Germline-derived CDR1 and CDR2 are WNHNN and SYGVQD (reference sequence). Trimming left V 4 bases short and J 0 bases short, with 6 bases between. The CDR3 runs 13 residues. CDR3 region: CASSGQMNTEAFF. As DNA, the CDR3 is TGCGCCAGCAGTGGACAGATGAACACTGAAGCTTTCTTT.